A single sample is the source of the 16 T cell receptor beta chains below, sequenced in a study of human T cells and chemical hapten exposure. The sample's time point: patch test 2, 6 weeks after DPC sensitization. Treatment given: therapeutic diphenylcyclopropenone sensitization with weekly scalp DPC. Each CDR3 protein gets one entry after TCRdb re-called the RACE reads with MiXCR. Of approximately 75,000 distinct CDR3 sequences listed, 8.5% are singletons. This material consisted of whole blood, taken in connection with sensitization to the hapten diphenylcyclopropenone (DPC). Every receptor here comes from a woman aged 45-60 years with alopecia areata. Some clones in this sample may be carry-over from other donors' samples.

For this clonotype: A much larger clone is a single base away; this may be a read error. The final CDR3 position lacks the conserved phenylalanine or tryptophan, pointing to a likely read error. The rearrangement links TRBV20-1 to TRBJ2-7; D is undetermined. CDR3 length: 13 residues. Trimming left V 4 bases short and J 0 bases short, with 10 bases between. Germline V gives CDR1 DFQATT, CDR2 SNEGSKA (reference sequence). The CDR3 is CSAKGQDSYEQYL. Here the CDR3 DNA reads TGCAGTGCTAAAGGCCAGGACTCCTACGAGCAGTACCTC.

This clonotype has a handful of counts. For the CDR3, the DNA is TGTGCCAGCAGCTTTCAATATGGCTACACCTTC. The encoded protein is CASSFQYGYTF. This rearrangement joins TRBV7-2 to TRBJ1-2; no clear D gene. From germline, CDR1 is SGHTA and CDR2 FQGNSA. The CDR3 spans 11 residues. Trimming pared 3 bases from V and 5 bases from J, leaving 4 bases between.

This clonotype was found once. The chain has TRBV27 and TRBJ2-1; 7 bases line up with TRBD2. The CDR3 covers 14 residues. With 4 bases clipped from V and 7 bases from J, the junction kept 7 bases outside the gene matches. Germline CDR1 reads MNHEY; CDR2 reads SMNVEV (reference sequence). In DNA, the CDR3 is TGTGCCAGCAGTTACCGCGGGAGTAATAATGAGCAGTTCTTC. It codes for CASSYRGSNNEQFF.

The rearrangement uses TRBV11-2 and TRBJ2-1, with 8 nucleotides matching TRBD2. There are 16 residues in the CDR3. Trimming cost V 5 bases and J 6 bases; bases outside gene matches: 12. From germline, CDR1 is SGHAT and CDR2 FQNNGV. CDR3 nucleotides: TGTGCCAGCAGCCCAACCTACGGGGGGGCGTTCAATGAGCAGTTCTTC. Its translation is CASSPTYGGAFNEQFF.

The sample holds many counts of this clonotype. This chain joins TRBV28 and TRBJ2-7, with TRBD2 identical over 7 bases. The junction had 5 bases not matched to a gene; V was cut back by 5 bases and J by 4 bases. This CDR3 region has 13 residues. The germline CDR1 and CDR2 sequences are MDHEN and SYDVKM. CDR3 nucleotides: TGTGCCAGCAGTACAGCGGGGCGGTACGAGCAGTACTTC. Its protein product is CASSTAGRYEQYF.

The chain employs TRBV27 and TRBJ2-1, with D uncertain. Trimming stripped 5 bases from V and 5 bases from J, with 22 bases between. The CDR3 consists of 17 residues. CDR1 and CDR2 (germline): MNHEY, SMNVEV (reference sequence). As DNA, the CDR3 is TGTGCCAGCAGTCCCCAGAGCGTCAGGAGAGGTAACAATGAGCAGTTCTTC. This gives the protein CASSPQSVRRGNNEQFF.

The rearrangement joins TRBV20-1 to TRBJ2-3; 9 bases agree with TRBD1. Germline V lookup: CDR1 DFQATT, CDR2 SNEGSKA (reference sequence). This CDR3 contains 14 residues. After removal of 6 bases from V and 4 bases from J, the junction contained 8 bases not matched to a gene. The CDR3 DNA reads TGCAGTGCACCGGGACAGGGTATTTCAGATACGCAGTATTTT. It yields the protein CSAPGQGISDTQYF.

This rearrangement joins TRBV12-3 or TRBV12-4 to TRBJ1-6; 9 positions match TRBD1. V trimming: 4 bases; J trimming: 7 bases; junction bases outside the gene matches: 5. This CDR3 spans 15 amino acids. The CDR3 here is CASSSGTGRNSPLHF. CDR3 in DNA: TGTGCCAGCAGTTCCGGGACAGGGCGAAATTCACCCCTCCACTTT.

This clonotype came up many times. The CDR3 nucleotides read TGTGCCAGCAGCTTAGCCAAGTTCCCTCCCAGGCGTCAAATGAACACTGAAGCTTTCTTT. This sequence encodes CASSLAKFPPRRQMNTEAFF. V is TRBV7-8 and J is TRBJ1-1; no clear D. V gave up 0 bases and J gave up 0 bases, with 23 bases separating them. The length of the CDR3 is 20 residues. Germline CDR1 reads SGHVS; CDR2 reads FQNEAQ.

This chain uses TRBV20-1 with TRBJ1-5; 8 nucleotides agree with TRBD1. Germline-derived CDR1 and CDR2 are DFQATT and SNEGSKA (reference sequence). The CDR3 totals 15 residues. The junction had 11 bases not matched to a gene; V was cut back by 6 bases and J by 4 bases. The CDR3 loop is CSAFPGTGLNQPQHF. DNA for the CDR3: TGCAGTGCGTTCCCGGGGACAGGCCTTAATCAGCCCCAGCATTTT.

Only a few counts were recorded for this clonotype. The V call is TRBV29-1, the J call TRBJ2-1; the D gene is possibly TRBD1 (7 bases). V was pared by 1 base and J by 6 bases, with 13 bases between. Looked up from germline, CDR1 is SQVTM and CDR2 is ANQGSEA. The CDR3 totals 14 residues. The chain's CDR3 is CSVEGQGGPNEQFF. CDR3 coding DNA: TGCAGCGTTGAAGGACAGGGAGGACCCAATGAGCAGTTCTTC.

V and J are TRBV20-1 and TRBJ2-3; D may be TRBD2 (6 bases). From germline, CDR1 is DFQATT and CDR2 SNEGSKA (reference sequence). There are 15 residues in the CDR3. V shed 4 bases and J shed 0 bases, with 14 bases lying between them. The CDR3 sequence: CSATWDFTSTDTQYF. The CDR3, as DNA: TGCAGTGCTACTTGGGACTTCACTAGCACAGATACGCAGTATTTT.

This clonotype showed up just a few times. The V gene is TRBV5-4, the J gene TRBJ2-5, with D perhaps TRBD1 (6 bases). Germline V gene data show CDR1 as SGHNT and CDR2 as YYREEE (reference sequence). Trimming cost V 0 bases and J 5 bases, with 14 bases left between them. This CDR3 comprises 15 residues. The CDR3 reads CASSLDQGRSETQYF. CDR3 nucleotide sequence: TGTGCCAGCAGCTTGGACCAGGGGCGGTCCGAGACCCAGTACTTC.

This clonotype was seen only a few times. V usage is TRBV14 and J usage is TRBJ2-7; D might be TRBD2 (5 bases). With 3 bases removed from V and 4 bases from J, the gap between germline ends came to 13 bases. The CDR3 extends over 14 amino acids. CDR1 is SGHDN, CDR2 FVKESK, per germline. The CDR3 DNA reads TGTGCCAGCAGCCAGGGCGAGCGAGGGTACGAGCAGTACTTC. It yields the protein CASSQGERGYEQYF.

This clonotype showed up just a few times. The chain couples TRBV6-1 to TRBJ2-7; 9 positions match TRBD1. Trimming at V came to 1 base and at J to 7 bases, leaving 11 bases not matched to a gene. This CDR3 spans 16 amino acids. CDR1 and CDR2 from the germline V gene are MNHNS and SASEGT. CDR3 in amino acids: CASSEVGGQGMEEQYF. The CDR3 DNA reads as TGTGCCAGCAGTGAAGTAGGAGGACAGGGGATGGAAGAGCAGTACTTC.

This clonotype has a count of ten or more. The chain joins TRBV29-1 to TRBJ1-1; tentative D call: TRBD1 (5 bases). V lost 0 bases to trimming and J lost 11 bases, with 16 bases between them. Germline CDR1 and CDR2: SQVTM and ANQGSEA. The length of the CDR3 is 13 residues. The DNA for the CDR3 is TGCAGCGTTGAAGATCAGGGACGCCCTGCGGCTTTCTTT. Residues: CSVEDQGRPAAFF.